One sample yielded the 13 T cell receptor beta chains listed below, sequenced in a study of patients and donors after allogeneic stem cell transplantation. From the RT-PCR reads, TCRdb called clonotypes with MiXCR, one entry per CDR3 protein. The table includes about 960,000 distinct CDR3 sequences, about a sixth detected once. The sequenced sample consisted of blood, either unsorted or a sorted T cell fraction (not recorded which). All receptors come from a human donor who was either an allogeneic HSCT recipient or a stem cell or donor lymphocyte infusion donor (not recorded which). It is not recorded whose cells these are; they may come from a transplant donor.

DNA for the CDR3: TGTGCCAGCAGTTTTCCCCCGGGAGGGACAGATACGCAGTATTTT. The encoded protein is CASSFPPGGTDTQYF. V gene TRBV12-3 or TRBV12-4 combines with J gene TRBJ2-3, with TRBD2 identical over 8 bases. With V trimmed by 3 bases and J by 3 bases, 5 bases remained unmatched. The CDR3 extends over 15 amino acids.

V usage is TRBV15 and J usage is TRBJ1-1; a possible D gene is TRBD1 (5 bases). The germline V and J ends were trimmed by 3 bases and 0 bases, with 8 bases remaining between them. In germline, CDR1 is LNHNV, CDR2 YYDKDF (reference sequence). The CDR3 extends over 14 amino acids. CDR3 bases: TGTGCCACCAGCAGGGACACCTTGAACACTGAAGCTTTCTTT. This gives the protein CATSRDTLNTEAFF.

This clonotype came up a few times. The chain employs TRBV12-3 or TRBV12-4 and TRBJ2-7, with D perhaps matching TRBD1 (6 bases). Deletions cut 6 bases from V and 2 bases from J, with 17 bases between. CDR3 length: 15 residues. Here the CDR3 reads CASSNTGPPAYEQYF. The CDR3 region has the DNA TGTGCCAGCAGCAATACAGGGCCACCGGCCTACGAGCAGTACTTC.

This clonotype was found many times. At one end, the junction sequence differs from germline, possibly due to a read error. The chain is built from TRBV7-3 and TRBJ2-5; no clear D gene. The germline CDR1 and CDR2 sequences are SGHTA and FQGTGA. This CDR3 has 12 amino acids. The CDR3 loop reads CASSLNGETQYF. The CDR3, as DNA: TGTGCCAGCAGTTTAAACGGGGAGACCCAGTACTTC.

CDR3 in DNA: TGTGCCAGCAGCTTAATCAGACCGGGACTAGCAGGCAATGAGCAGTTCTTC. Its protein is CASSLIRPGLAGNEQFF. The J gene is TRBJ2-1, the V gene TRBV11-3; 9 bases map to TRBD2. The CDR3 contains 17 residues. The V gene's germline CDR1 is SGHNT and CDR2 YENEEA. The V segment lost 2 bases and the J segment 6 bases; nucleotides outside the gene matches: 11.

In DNA form, the CDR3 reads TGTGCCAGCAGCCTGGGGAGGGGGATGAATTCACCCCTCCACTTT. Translating it yields CASSLGRGMNSPLHF. The chain recombines TRBV7-3 with TRBJ1-6, with TRBD1 as a possible D gene (6 bases). Germline CDR1 is SGHTA and CDR2 is FQGTGA. The CDR3 is 15 amino acids. Trimming stripped 5 bases from V and 7 bases from J, with 15 bases between.

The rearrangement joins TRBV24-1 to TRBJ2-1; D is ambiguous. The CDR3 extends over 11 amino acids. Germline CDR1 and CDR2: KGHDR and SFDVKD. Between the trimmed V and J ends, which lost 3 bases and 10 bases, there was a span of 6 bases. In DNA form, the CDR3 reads TGTGCCACCAGTGATAGGACGGAGCAGTTCTTC. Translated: CATSDRTEQFF.

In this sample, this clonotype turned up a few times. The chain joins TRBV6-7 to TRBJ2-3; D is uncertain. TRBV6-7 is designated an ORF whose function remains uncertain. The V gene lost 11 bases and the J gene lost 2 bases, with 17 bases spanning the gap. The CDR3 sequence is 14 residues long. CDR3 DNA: TGTGCCCCCTGGGTACCAGACGACACAGATACGCAGTATTTT. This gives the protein CAPWVPDDTDTQYF.

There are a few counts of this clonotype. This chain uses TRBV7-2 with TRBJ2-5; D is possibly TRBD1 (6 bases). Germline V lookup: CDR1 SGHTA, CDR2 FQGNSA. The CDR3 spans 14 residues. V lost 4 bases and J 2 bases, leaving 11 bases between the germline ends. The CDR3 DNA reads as TGTGCCAGCAGCTACCGGGACAAGCAAGAGACCCAGTACTTC. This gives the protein CASSYRDKQETQYF. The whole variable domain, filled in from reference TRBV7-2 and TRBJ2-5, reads GAGVSQSPSNKVTEKGKDVELRCDPISGHTALYWYRQSLGQGLEFLIYFQGNSAPDKSGLPSDRFSAERTGGSVSTLTIQRTQQEDSAVYLCASSYRDKQETQYFGPGTRLLVL.

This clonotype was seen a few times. CDR3 residues: CASSLAGQANTEAFF. CDR3 bases: TGCGCCAGCAGCTTGGCCGGACAGGCGAACACTGAAGCTTTCTTT. The chain is built from TRBV5-1 and TRBJ1-1; 7 bases are shared with TRBD1. The CDR3 totals 15 residues. CDR1 is SGHRS and CDR2 is YFSETQ in the germline V gene. V dropped 0 bases and J dropped 1; count of bases not matched to a gene: 3.

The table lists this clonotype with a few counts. CDR3 in DNA: TGTGCCATCAGAGCAGGCACCGGGGAGCCGTTTTTTTTT. It specifies CAIRAGTGEPFFF. This chain joins TRBV10-3 and TRBJ2-2; a possible D gene is TRBD2 (5 bases). The CDR3 spans 13 residues. Germline-derived CDR1 and CDR2 are ENHRY and SYGVKD. V was cut by 6 bases and J by 17 bases, with 22 bases left in between.

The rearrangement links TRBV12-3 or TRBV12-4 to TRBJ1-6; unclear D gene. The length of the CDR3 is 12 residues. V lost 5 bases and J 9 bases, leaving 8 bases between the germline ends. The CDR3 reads CASSPSSSPLHF. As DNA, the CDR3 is TGTGCCAGCAGTCCATCGAGTTCACCCCTCCACTTT.

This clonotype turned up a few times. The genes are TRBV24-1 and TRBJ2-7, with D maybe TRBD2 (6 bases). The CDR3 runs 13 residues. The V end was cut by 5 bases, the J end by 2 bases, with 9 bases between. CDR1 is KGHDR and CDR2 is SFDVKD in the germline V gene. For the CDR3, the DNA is TGTGCCACCAGTGCCCGCGGGGCCTACGAGCAGTACTTC. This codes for CATSARGAYEQYF.